This TCR beta chain originates from a study of blood T cell repertoires in COVID-19. Study background: Acute and convalescent COVID-19 specimens originated in the United States, Italy and Spain. From T cells, B-cell-depleted T cells, or PBMCs came the material, which was cDNA or gDNA.

Clones were sequenced by immunoSEQ multiplex PCR, and TCRdb holds only the in-frame ones, with some missing. The sample lists about 71,000 clones, roughly 87% seen once, with roughly 7.6% in the top ten. The CDR3 length is 13 residues. V lost 2 bases and J lost 7, with 9 bases in between. The J gene is TRBJ2-1, the V gene TRBV12-3 or TRBV12-4; a possible D gene is TRBD2 (7 bases). The sequenced sample was peripheral blood. This receptor was taken from a man aged 45-65 years with active COVID-19. CDR3 sequence: CASSLRGGNEQFF. In nucleotides, the CDR3 is TGTGCCAGCAGTTTAAGGGGGGGGAATGAGCAGTTCTTC.